This T cell receptor (beta chain) originates from a study of blood T cell repertoires in COVID-19 (dated by TCRdb to 2020 to 2022). For context, the study as a whole: Samples from collaborators originated in the United States, Italy and Spain and spanned both the acute and convalescent phases of COVID-19. The prospective study material was composed of cDNA or gDNA derived from T cells, B-cell-depleted T cells, or PBMCs. Deeply sampled blood TCRbeta repertoires from subjects exposed to, actively infected with, or recovered from COVID-19 were included in the dataset. The repertoires were released in a freely available public database intended as a resource for research on the immune response to SARS-CoV-2. Samples came from the ongoing ImmuneRACE study (first 160 participants) plus 1,254 subjects from 6 global collaborators. The sample metadata nearly always contained a de-identified subject ID, COVID-19 status, age in years and sex. Where available, HLA class I and class II types were taken from metadata supplied by the sample provider and were not determined by assay-based typing. The study at large found these results: How much clinical and demographic metadata was included differed by source and by participant, and the metadata was provided uncurated.

TCRbeta CDR3 regions were amplified from genomic DNA using the immunoSEQ Assay, a bias-controlled multiplex PCR. As for the original processing: The number of nucleated cells in each sample was estimated from the amplification of reference gene primers within the assay. To quantify the absolute abundance of each unique TCRbeta CDR3 rearrangement, sequence reads were collapsed and filtered. For each sample, productive Simpson clonality was calculated as the square root of Simpson's diversity index over productive rearrangements. TCRdb limited this immuneACCESS table to in-frame rearrangements with V and J called. A share of clones is missing; checked studies link under half to unresolved V genes, and the rest is unexplained. Clonal size and the V and J genes are those of that table, whereas D and trimming came from the DNA. The sample table contains around 260,000 clones; only one count was recorded for around four fifths of them. Of the sample, 4.2% is held by the ten largest clones.

Collaborating institutions collected whole blood in K2EDTA tubes following their own protocols. For TCRbeta analysis, collaborators shipped samples as frozen whole blood, isolated PBMCs, or DNA extracted from either of those sample types. Inclusive of the bounding cysteine and phenylalanine, the CDR3 is 15 residues long. Left in the record is the CDR3 DNA by itself, 45 bases read in frame from the first base. Here V drops 5 bases and J drops 2 bases, and the junction holds 5 bases not matched to any gene. Based on the germline V gene, the CDR1 and CDR2 sequences are SGHTA and FQGTGA. Worth noting for this clone: It lacks a known antigen. No much larger clone exists at a distance of one base, and base qualities are not known.

The clonotype was recovered from a man aged 55 to 70 with acute or convalescent COVID-19. The sequence joins TRBV7-3 to TRBJ2-2, and 7 bases in between align with TRBD2. Material: peripheral blood. CDR3 sequence: CASSRGGGNTGELFF. In nucleotides, the sequence is TGTGCCAGCAGCCGGGGCGGGGGTAACACCGGGGAGCTGTTTTTT.